The rows below give T cell receptor beta chains drawn from one sample of a study of response to subunit inactivated influenza vaccine. Each CDR3 protein gets one entry after TCRdb re-called the RT-PCR reads with MiXCR. This table has hundreds of thousands of distinct CDR3 sequences, 12% appearing once. The material was PBMCs from blood, obtained on the day of vaccination. The receptors derive from a man between 50 and 59 years old who received an inactivated influenza vaccine. CDR3s include the opening cysteine and the closing phenylalanine or tryptophan. A D gene is named only where the DNA matches it firmly. A row's size may be missing; if present it is once, few, many or a size class.

length | J | D | V | size | CDR3 | DNA
14 | TRBJ1-6 | . | TRBV20-1 | . | CSVIEAGNNSPLHF | TGCAGTGTTATAGAAGCTGGGAATAATTCACCCCTCCACTTT
15 | TRBJ1-6 | TRBD1 | TRBV5-1 | few | CASSETGVYNSPLHF | TGCGCCAGCAGCGAGACAGGGGTCTATAATTCACCCCTCCACTTT
16 | TRBJ2-1 | TRBD2 | TRBV12-3/TRBV12-4 | . | CASSPSGRATYNEQFF | TGTGCCAGCAGCCCTAGCGGGAGGGCCACGTACAATGAGCAGTTCTTC
18 | TRBJ1-6 | TRBD1 | TRBV6-2/TRBV6-3 | . | CASSRRGGTVHHNSPLHF | TGTGCCAGCAGTCGCCGCGGCGGGACAGTGCACCATAATTCACCCCTCCACTTT
15 | TRBJ2-3 | TRBD1 | TRBV19 | . | CASNQFTGDTDTQYF | TGTGCCAGTAACCAATTCACAGGGGACACAGATACGCAGTATTTT
13 | TRBJ2-1 | TRBD2 | TRBV4-1 | many | CASSLTSDNEQFF | TGCGCCAGCAGCCTCACTAGCGATAATGAGCAGTTCTTC
16 | TRBJ2-5 | . | TRBV6-2/TRBV6-3 | many | CASSSTVITVQETQYF | TGTGCCAGCAGTTCCACGGTCATCACTGTTCAAGAGACCCAGTACTTC
15 | TRBJ1-5 | TRBD1 | TRBV20-1 | . | CSAQTEQGNNQPQHF | TGCAGTGCTCAAACAGAACAGGGGAACAATCAGCCCCAGCATTTT
15 | TRBJ2-3 | . | TRBV10-3 | . | CAISGERASTDTQYF | TGTGCCATCAGTGGTGAGCGGGCGAGCACAGATACGCAGTATTTT
17 | TRBJ2-2 | TRBD2 | TRBV28 | few | CASSPPLAGAPIGELFF | TGTGCCAGCAGCCCGCCTCTAGCGGGAGCCCCTATCGGGGAGCTGTTTTTT
17 | TRBJ2-3 | . | TRBV5-5 | . | CASSLVRHGGTTDTQYF | TGTGCCAGCAGCTTGGTCCGGCATGGGGGCACCACAGATACGCAGTATTTT
17 | TRBJ2-1 | . | TRBV14 | many | CASSHAPGLGTYNEQFF | TGTGCCAGCAGCCATGCACCGGGACTCGGTACCTACAATGAGCAGTTCTTC
14 | TRBJ2-3 | . | TRBV29-1 | few | CSVITPPGTDTQYF | TGCAGCGTTATTACCCCGCCGGGCACAGATACGCAGTATTTT
13 | TRBJ2-3 | . | TRBV29-1 | many | CSVFHRVTDTQYF | TGCAGCGTTTTCCACAGGGTCACAGATACGCAGTATTTT
15 | TRBJ2-7 | . | TRBV20-1 | few | CSARDLQGGPYEQYF | TGCAGTGCTAGAGATTTACAGGGCGGCCCCTACGAGCAGTACTTC
16 | TRBJ2-7 | . | TRBV27 | few | CASSLRKTGYAYEQYF | TGTGCCAGCAGTCTTCGGAAAACAGGGTACGCGTACGAGCAGTACTTC
11 | TRBJ2-7 | . | TRBV10-3 | . | CAISDVYEQYF | TGTGCCATCAGTGATGTTTACGAGCAGTACTTC
15 | TRBJ2-5 | . | TRBV11-2 | . | CASSLDPEGSWTQYF | TGTGCCAGCAGCTTAGATCCTGAGGGTTCTTGGACCCAGTACTTC
15 | TRBJ2-7 | TRBD1 | TRBV5-1 | few | CASTPRTGMIDEQYF | TGCGCCAGCACCCCAAGGACAGGTATGATTGACGAGCAGTACTTC
13 | TRBJ2-3 | . | TRBV4-2 | . | CASSHSLTDTQYF | TGTGCCAGCAGCCATAGTCTCACAGATACGCAGTATTTT
16 | TRBJ2-1 | TRBD2 | TRBV12-3/TRBV12-4 | . | CASSPLTGRALNEQFF | TGTGCCAGCAGTCCCCTTACCGGGAGGGCCCTCAATGAGCAGTTCTTC
15 | TRBJ2-7 | TRBD1 | TRBV7-8 | . | CASSLAATGFYEQYF | TGTGCCAGCAGCTTAGCTGCGACAGGGTTCTACGAGCAGTACTTC
15 | TRBJ2-3 | . | TRBV5-1 | many | CASSLSGLLTDTQYF | TGCGCCAGCAGCTTGTCAGGGCTCCTCACAGATACGCAGTATTTT
14 | TRBJ2-5 | . | TRBV10-3 | many | CAISESRDEETQYF | TGTGCCATCAGTGAGTCGAGGGATGAAGAGACCCAGTACTTC
14 | TRBJ2-7 | . | TRBV6-2/TRBV6-3 | few | CASSFSTGLYEQYF | TGTGCCAGCAGTTTCTCGACAGGACTCTACGAGCAGTACTTC
14 | TRBJ1-1 | . | TRBV10-3 | . | CAISDRTANTEAFF | TGTGCCATCAGTGACAGGACAGCGAACACTGAAGCTTTCTTT
21 | TRBJ2-4 | TRBD1 | TRBV11-1 | few | CASSLAGTGGALGFAKNIQYF | TGTGCCAGCAGCTTAGCCGGGACAGGGGGCGCGTTGGGGTTTGCCAAAAACATTCAGTACTTC
14 | TRBJ1-2 | . | TRBV29-1 | . | CSAEQAGWDYGYTF | TGCAGCGCCGAACAGGCAGGGTGGGACTATGGCTACACCTTC
14 | TRBJ2-5 | TRBD1 | TRBV12-3/TRBV12-4 | once | CASSLTGEGETQYF | TGTGCCAGCAGTTTGACAGGGGAAGGGGAGACCCAGTACTTC
13 | TRBJ2-1 | . | TRBV2 | few | CASTYGGYNEQFF | TGTGCCAGCACCTACGGGGGCTACAATGAGCAGTTCTTC
15 | TRBJ2-1 | TRBD1 | TRBV10-3 | many | CAISEIGQGENEQFF | TGTGCCATCAGTGAGATAGGACAGGGGGAGAATGAGCAGTTCTTC